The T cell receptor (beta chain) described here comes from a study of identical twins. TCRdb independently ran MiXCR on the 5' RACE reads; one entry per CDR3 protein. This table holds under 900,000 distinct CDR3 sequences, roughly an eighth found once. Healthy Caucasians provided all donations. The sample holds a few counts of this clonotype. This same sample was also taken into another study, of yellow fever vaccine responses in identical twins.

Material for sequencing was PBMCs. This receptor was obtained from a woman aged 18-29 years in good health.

The chain's CDR3 is CAISPGQGERLLDQPQHF. The CDR3 nucleotides are TGTGCCATCAGCCCCGGACAGGGGGAACGGCTTCTCGATCAGCCCCAGCATTTT. V gene TRBV10-3 combines with J gene TRBJ1-5, with 10 bases matching TRBD1. V was pared by 6 bases and J by 5 bases, with 16 bases of the junction left unmatched. Germline loops: CDR1 ENHRY, CDR2 SYGVKD. The CDR3 covers 18 residues.